The 32 T cell receptor beta chains in this list originate from one sample, sequenced in a study of blood T cell repertoires in COVID-19. Generated by immunoSEQ multiplex PCR, the TCRdb table keeps only in-frame clones and is missing some. The sample holds hundreds of thousands of clones, 89% seen once. Material: peripheral blood. The receptors come from a man between 18 and 29 years old with COVID-19, enrolled during active disease.

The rearrangement uses TRBV6-5 and TRBJ2-5; TRBD1 aligns across 9 bases. The CDR3 has 15 amino acids. Germline lookup yields CDR1 MNHEY and CDR2 SVGAGI. This chain's CDR3 is CVNFERDRDVETQYF. For the CDR3, the DNA is TGTGTAAACTTCGAGCGGGACAGGGACGTGGAGACCCAGTACTTC.

This clone occurred once. The chain couples TRBV19 to TRBJ1-1, with D unresolved. The germline CDR1 and CDR2 sequences are LNHDA and SQIVND (reference sequence). The CDR3 contains 14 residues. Trimming pared 3 bases from V and 0 bases from J, leaving 8 bases between. The CDR3 loop is CASSMAGMNTEAFF. The DNA for the CDR3 is TGTGCCAGTAGTATGGCGGGGATGAACACTGAAGCTTTCTTT.

V is TRBV7-9 and J is TRBJ2-5; D is perhaps TRBD1 (5 bases). V was trimmed by 4 bases and J by 5 bases, leaving 8 bases between them. The V gene's germline CDR1 is SEHNR and CDR2 FQNEAQ (reference sequence). The CDR3 is 12 residues long. This CDR3 reads CASSSGKETQYF. CDR3 in DNA: TGTGCCAGCAGCTCAGGGAAGGAGACCCAGTACTTC.

In DNA, the CDR3 is TGTGCCAGCAGTCCCCCCGGACAGGGAGTGGACACCTTC. Its protein is CASSPPGQGVDTF. The V and J genes are TRBV6-5 and TRBJ1-2, with 8 bases identical to TRBD1. There are 13 residues in the CDR3. Losses at the gene ends were 5 bases for V and 12 bases for J; bases not matched to a gene: 11. The germline V gene has CDR1 MNHEY and CDR2 SVGAGI.

This chain joins TRBV20-1 and TRBJ2-1; tentatively, D is TRBD2 (6 bases). CDR1 and CDR2 from the germline V gene are DFQATT and SNEGSKA (reference sequence). Trimming removed 3 bases at V and 8 bases at J, with 14 bases between. This CDR3 contains 13 residues. Written as DNA, the CDR3 is TGCAGTGCTAGTTTCGGGAGCCAGTATGAGCAGTTCTTC. Translation: CSASFGSQYEQFF.

V usage is TRBV6-5 and J usage is TRBJ2-3, with TRBD2 identical over 10 bases. After removal of 0 bases from V and 1 base from J, the junction contained 1 base not matched to a gene. CDR3 length equals 16 residues. The V gene's germline CDR1 is MNHEY and CDR2 SVGAGI. CDR3 in DNA: TGTGCCAGCAGTTACTCCAGCGGGAGGGGCACAGATACGCAGTATTTT. Translation gives CASSYSSGRGTDTQYF.

The rearrangement links TRBV2 to TRBJ1-1, with D perhaps matching TRBD1 (6 bases). V shed 7 bases and J shed 9 bases, with 15 bases lying between them. This CDR3 region has 12 residues. From germline, CDR1 is SNHLY and CDR2 FYNNEI. DNA of the CDR3: TGTGCCAGCACAGGACAGATTCAACAAGCTTTCTTT. Protein sequence: CASTGQIQQAFF.

To note about this clone: Relative to the germline gene, one junction end is altered; a read error may explain this. The rearrangement links TRBV7-2 to TRBJ2-3; 10 nucleotides match TRBD2. The CDR3 consists of 15 residues. Germline loops: CDR1 SGHTA, CDR2 FQGNSA. CDR3 DNA sequence: TGTGCCAGCAGATTAGCGGGAGGAAGCACAGATACGCAGTATTTT. This gives the protein CASRLAGGSTDTQYF.

The rearrangement joins TRBV30 to TRBJ2-1; TRBD1 is a possible D gene (6 bases). The CDR3 is 15 residues long. The V end was cut by 4 bases, the J end by 7 bases, with 20 bases between. Germline-derived CDR1 and CDR2 are GTSNPN and SVGIG (reference sequence). CDR3 sequence reads: CAWTQGQMFGNEQFF. CDR3 sequence (DNA): TGTGCCTGGACTCAAGGACAGATGTTTGGGAATGAGCAGTTCTTC.

The chain couples TRBV14 to TRBJ2-5, with D perhaps matching TRBD2 (6 bases). The CDR3 covers 15 residues. V lost 3 bases and J lost 5, with 16 bases in between. CDR1 is SGHDN and CDR2 is FVKESK in the germline V gene. CDR3 residues: CASSHQAAAGETQYF. The CDR3 DNA reads TGTGCCAGCAGCCATCAAGCGGCCGCGGGGGAGACCCAGTACTTC.

This CDR3 reads CASRSAGESSYEQYF. Written as DNA, the CDR3 is TGTGCCAGCAGGTCCGCGGGCGAGTCCTCCTACGAGCAGTACTTC. The chain recombines TRBV7-3 with TRBJ2-7, with D possibly being TRBD2 (5 bases). This CDR3 spans 15 amino acids. Trimming took off 6 bases at V and 0 bases at J, with 15 bases between the two ends. Germline loops: CDR1 SGHTA, CDR2 FQGTGA.

The J gene is TRBJ2-1, the V gene TRBV7-8; 8 positions agree with TRBD1. With V trimmed by 2 bases and J by 5 bases, 8 bases remained unmatched. The germline V gene has CDR1 SGHVS and CDR2 FQNEAQ. The CDR3 has 16 amino acids. The CDR3, as DNA: TGTGCCAGCAGCTTAATTAGCAGACAGGGGAACAATGAGCAGTTCTTC. Translation: CASSLISRQGNNEQFF.

The V call is TRBV5-1, the J call TRBJ2-4; 8 bases are a match to TRBD2. In germline, CDR1 is SGHRS, CDR2 YFSETQ. The length of the CDR3 is 14 residues. The V gene end was trimmed by 2 bases and the J gene end by 7 bases; junction bases not matched to a gene: 5. CDR3 residues: CASSLAGEGNIQYF. The CDR3 nucleotides are TGCGCCAGCAGCTTAGCGGGAGAAGGGAACATTCAGTACTTC.

The rearrangement uses TRBV15 and TRBJ2-2; 7 bases agree with TRBD1. The V and J ends lost 1 base and 3 bases, in that order; junction bases with no gene match: 8. The CDR3 consists of 17 residues. Germline V gene data show CDR1 as LNHNV and CDR2 as YYDKDF (reference sequence). The CDR3 DNA is TGTGCCACCAGCAGAGGTCCGACAGGGAGTGACACCGGGGAGCTGTTTTTT. Its protein product is CATSRGPTGSDTGELFF.

CDR3 region: CASSEGLGVRTF. CDR3 nucleotides: TGTGCCAGCAGTGAAGGTCTAGGGGTGAGAACCTTC. The chain couples TRBV6-1 to TRBJ1-2, with D possibly TRBD1 on 5 matching bases. Germline V gene data show CDR1 as MNHNS and CDR2 as SASEGT. Trimming removed 1 base from V and 14 bases from J, with 14 bases in between. The CDR3 extends over 12 amino acids.

This clone has a single count. The chain recombines TRBV29-1 with TRBJ2-7; D is unresolved. V dropped 3 bases and J dropped 0 bases, with 9 bases sitting between them. The CDR3 has 13 residues. CDR1 SQVTM and CDR2 ANQGSEA come from the germline V gene. CDR3 loop: CSVEVFSSYEQYF. The CDR3 DNA follows: TGCAGCGTTGAGGTGTTTAGCTCCTACGAGCAGTACTTC.

This chain connects TRBV18 to TRBJ2-5, with TRBD2 matching over 11 bases. V lost 5 bases to trimming and J lost 3 bases; unmatched junction nucleotides: 8. From germline, CDR1 is KGHSH and CDR2 LQKENI. This CDR3 is built from 16 residues. The CDR3 DNA sequence: TGTGCCAGCTCATCGACGACTAGCGGGGTCGAAGAGACCCAGTACTTC. Translated: CASSSTTSGVEETQYF.

This chain connects TRBV30 to TRBJ1-5; 8 bases are a match to TRBD1. The V gene end was trimmed by 3 bases and the J gene end by 4 bases; junction bases not matched to a gene: 2. Germline CDR1 GTSNPN, CDR2 SVGIG (reference sequence). CDR3 size: 13 residues. The CDR3, as DNA: TGTGCCTGGAGCGGGACAGGAAATCAGCCCCAGCATTTT. This codes for CAWSGTGNQPQHF.

The chain is built from TRBV2 and TRBJ1-5; D is perhaps TRBD1 (5 bases). CDR1 is SNHLY, CDR2 FYNNEI, per germline. V was cut by 7 bases and J by 1 base, with 14 bases left in between. This CDR3 has 15 amino acids. The CDR3 sequence: CASIAGGTSNQPQHF. CDR3 coding DNA: TGTGCCAGCATTGCGGGGGGGACGAGCAATCAGCCCCAGCATTTT.

The chain couples TRBV10-2 to TRBJ1-2, with 9 bases lining up with TRBD1. Germline values: CDR1 WSHSY, CDR2 SAAADI. The J segment lost 8 bases and the V segment lost 5 bases, leaving 9 bases of the junction unmatched. The CDR3 totals 14 residues. The CDR3 is CASSQLQGARGYTF. The CDR3 bases are TGCGCCAGCAGTCAGTTACAGGGGGCTCGGGGCTACACCTTC.

The rearrangement joins TRBV12-5 to TRBJ2-2, with 11 bases lining up with TRBD2. CDR1 and CDR2 from the germline V gene are LGHNT and FRNRAP. V was pared by 2 bases and J by 5 bases, with 13 bases of the junction left unmatched. The CDR3 runs 19 residues. CDR3 loop: CASGLNLLAGGRGTGELFF. CDR3 coding DNA: TGTGCTAGTGGTTTGAACCTCCTAGCGGGAGGCCGGGGGACCGGGGAGCTGTTTTTT.

This clone was recorded only once. The CDR3 protein is CSATQGGEQFF. CDR3 in DNA: TGCAGTGCTACACAGGGGGGTGAGCAGTTCTTC. The rearrangement uses TRBV20-1 and TRBJ2-1; 8 bases align to TRBD1. The CDR3 is 11 amino acids. Trimming took 4 bases from V and 9 from J; bases not matched to a gene: 2. CDR1 and CDR2 (germline): DFQATT, SNEGSKA (reference sequence).

The chain uses TRBV2 and TRBJ2-7, with D tentatively TRBD1 (6 bases). This CDR3 is 15 amino acids long. CDR1 is SNHLY, CDR2 FYNNEI, per germline. V was shortened by 0 bases and J by 1 base, with 10 bases between the two germline ends. The CDR3 is CASSEAPTGSYEQYF. CDR3 in DNA: TGTGCCAGCAGTGAAGCTCCGACAGGTTCCTACGAGCAGTACTTC.

This chain links TRBV5-1 with TRBJ2-3; 8 bases are shared with TRBD2. CDR1 is SGHRS, CDR2 YFSETQ, per germline. The junction had 4 bases not matched to a gene; V was cut back by 4 bases and J by 0 bases. The CDR3 runs to 15 residues. CDR3 region: CASSTGRGSTDTQYF. The CDR3, as DNA: TGCGCCAGCAGCACCGGGAGGGGAAGCACAGATACGCAGTATTTT.

The chain employs TRBV5-6 and TRBJ2-3; 12 nucleotides line up with TRBD1. CDR3 length equals 18 residues. Germline V gives CDR1 SGHDT, CDR2 YYEEEE. The ends lost 0 bases at V and 4 bases at J; junction bases unmatched: 9. The CDR3 is CASSLAGTGGAGADTQYF. In DNA, the CDR3 is TGTGCCAGCAGCTTGGCGGGGACAGGGGGCGCCGGCGCAGATACGCAGTATTTT.

The rearrangement links TRBV9 to TRBJ2-1; 8 bases are a match to TRBD2. CDR3 length: 16 amino acids. CDR1 and CDR2 from the germline V gene are SGDLS and YYNGEE. V shed 0 bases, J shed 8 bases, and the junction held 10 bases outside the gene matches. The CDR3: CASSVEGREGVDEQFF. CDR3 sequence (DNA): TGTGCCAGCAGCGTAGAAGGACGGGAGGGCGTGGATGAGCAGTTCTTC.

CDR3 in DNA: TGTGCTAGTGGTTTGCTAGCGGTAAATGAGCAGTTCTTC. Protein sequence: CASGLLAVNEQFF. The chain joins TRBV12-5 to TRBJ2-1; 7 bases are shared with TRBD2. Germline CDR1 reads LGHNT; CDR2 reads FRNRAP. The CDR3 runs to 13 residues. J gave up 7 bases and V 2 bases, and 2 bases lay outside the gene matches.

The chain is built from TRBV29-1 and TRBJ2-1; a possible D gene is TRBD2 (6 bases). Germline V gene lookup returns CDR1 SQVTM and CDR2 ANQGSEA. CDR3 length: 14 residues. Trimming shortened V by 6 bases and J by 5 bases, and 17 bases separated the two germline ends. CDR3 residues: CSVLTGLANNEQFF. CDR3 coding DNA: TGCAGCGTCTTAACGGGACTCGCTAACAATGAGCAGTTCTTC.

The chain combines TRBV4-1 with TRBJ2-3, with 16 bases identical to TRBD2. CDR1 MGHRA and CDR2 YSYEKL come from the germline V gene. The CDR3 has 18 residues. Unmatched junction bases numbered 5, after V lost 3 bases and J lost 2 bases. The CDR3 DNA reads TGCGCCAGCAGCCACGGGACTAGCGGGGGGGCCTTCACAGATACGCAGTATTTT. Translation gives CASSHGTSGGAFTDTQYF.

The chain combines TRBV5-1 with TRBJ1-2; TRBD1 aligns across 8 bases. This CDR3 is built from 16 residues. Germline V lookup: CDR1 SGHRS, CDR2 YFSETQ. V gave up 3 bases and J gave up 3 bases; unmatched junction bases: 10. Here the CDR3 DNA reads TGCGCCAGCAGCTCGACAGGACAGGGTAGGGACTATGGCTACACCTTC. This sequence encodes CASSSTGQGRDYGYTF.

The chain has TRBV4-1 and TRBJ2-5; 14 positions match TRBD2. Per the germline V gene, CDR1 is MGHRA and CDR2 is YSYEKL. This CDR3 contains 15 residues. The V and J ends lost 5 bases and 1 base, in that order; junction bases with no gene match: 0. CDR3 DNA sequence: TGCGCCAGCAGCGGACTAGCGGGGGGCCAAGAGACCCAGTACTTC. This codes for CASSGLAGGQETQYF.

A word on this clone: Other nucleotide sequences from this sample produce the same CDR3. The V gene is TRBV5-4, the J gene TRBJ2-7; D may be TRBD1 (6 bases). With 0 bases removed from V and 2 bases from J, the gap between germline ends came to 6 bases. The CDR3 has 13 amino acids. CDR1 is SGHNT and CDR2 is YYREEE in the germline V gene (reference sequence). DNA of the CDR3: TGTGCCAGCAGCTTGGACAGGGCCTACGAGCAGTACTTC. It translates to CASSLDRAYEQYF.